The source of this T cell receptor (beta chain) is a study of response to subunit inactivated influenza vaccine. Overall study results and limits: Authors suggested each seasonal influenza vaccination recruits few new T cells.

Via MiXCR, TCRdb re-called the RT-PCR reads, giving one row per CDR3 protein. The profile shows around 150,000 distinct CDR3 sequences, roughly a tenth of them singletons. At least ten counts were recorded for this clonotype. Its antigen is unidentified. The sequence was obtained from a man aged 45 to 65 who received an inactivated influenza vaccine. The source material was non-naive T cells sorted from PBMCs, sampled roughly 45 days after vaccination.

CDR3 in DNA: TGTGCCAGCAGCTTAAGAGCAGGGCGGGATACTGAAGCTTTCTTT. Its translation is CASSLRAGRDTEAFF. This chain uses TRBV7-8 with TRBJ1-1; possibly TRBD1 for D (5 bases). Germline V gives CDR1 SGHVS, CDR2 FQNEAQ. The CDR3 has 15 residues. Trimming removed 2 bases from V and 5 bases from J, with 15 bases in between.